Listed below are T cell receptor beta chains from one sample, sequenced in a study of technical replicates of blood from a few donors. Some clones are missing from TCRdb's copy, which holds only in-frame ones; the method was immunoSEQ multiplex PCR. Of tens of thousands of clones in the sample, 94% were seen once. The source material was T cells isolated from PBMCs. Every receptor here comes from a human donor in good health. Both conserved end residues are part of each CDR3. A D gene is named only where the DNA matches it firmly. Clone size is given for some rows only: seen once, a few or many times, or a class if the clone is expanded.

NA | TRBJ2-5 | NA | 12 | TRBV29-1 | CSVDEQVKTQYF | TGCAGCGTTGATGAACAGGTTAAGACCCAGTACTTC
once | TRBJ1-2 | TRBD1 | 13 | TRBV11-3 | CASSYETGVGYTF | TGTGCCAGCAGCTACGAAACAGGGGTTGGCTACACCTTC
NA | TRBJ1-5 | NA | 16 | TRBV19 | CASSSDRFGSNQPQHF | TGTGCCAGTAGTTCCGACAGGTTTGGCAGCAATCAGCCCCAGCATTTT
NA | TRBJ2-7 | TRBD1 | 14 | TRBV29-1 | CSVELGQTAYEQYF | TGCAGCGTTGAGCTGGGACAGACCGCTTACGAGCAGTACTTC
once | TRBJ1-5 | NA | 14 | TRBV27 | CASRSTGSNQPQHF | TGTGCCAGCAGAAGTACAGGGAGCAATCAGCCCCAGCATTTT
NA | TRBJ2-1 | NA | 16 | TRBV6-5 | CASSLVSEAVNNEQFF | TGTGCCAGCAGTTTGGTCTCGGAGGCAGTTAACAATGAGCAGTTCTTC
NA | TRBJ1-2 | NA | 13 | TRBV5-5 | CASRRPGVTGYTF | TGTGCCAGCAGACGGCCAGGGGTAACTGGCTACACCTTC
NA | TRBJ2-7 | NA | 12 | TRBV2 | CASSGGGSWGCF | TGTGCCAGCAGTGGAGGGGGTTCTTGGGGTTGCTTC
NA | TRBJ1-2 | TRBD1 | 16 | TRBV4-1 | CASSQDIRGVNYGYTF | TGCGCCAGCAGCCAAGATATCAGGGGGGTTAACTATGGCTACACCTTC
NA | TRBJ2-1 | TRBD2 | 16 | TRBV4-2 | CASSQEGASGYNEQFF | TGTGCCAGCAGCCAAGAGGGGGCTAGCGGGTACAATGAGCAGTTCTTC
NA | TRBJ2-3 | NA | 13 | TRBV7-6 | CASSLGTGDTQYF | TGTGCCAGCAGCTTAGGAACAGGGGATACGCAGTATTTT
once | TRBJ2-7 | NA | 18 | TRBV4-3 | CASSQDYKGEQLSYEQYF | TGCGCCAGCAGCCAAGATTACAAGGGGGAGCAATTGTCCTACGAGCAGTACTTC
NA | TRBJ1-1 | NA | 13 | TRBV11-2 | CASSVSRGAEAFF | TGTGCCAGCAGCGTAAGCCGGGGGGCTGAAGCTTTCTTT
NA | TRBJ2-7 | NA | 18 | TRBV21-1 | CASSREALGTVSSYEQYF | TGTGCCAGCAGCAGAGAGGCTCTAGGGACAGTAAGCTCCTACGAGCAGTACTTC
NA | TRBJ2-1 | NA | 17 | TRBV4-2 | CASSQDDGEVSYNEQFF | TGTGCCAGCAGCCAAGATGACGGAGAAGTTTCCTACAATGAGCAGTTCTTC
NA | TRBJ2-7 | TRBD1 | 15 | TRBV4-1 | CASSQDQGQGYEQYF | TGCGCCAGCAGCCAAGATCAGGGACAGGGTTACGAGCAGTACTTC
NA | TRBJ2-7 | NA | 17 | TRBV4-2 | CASSQDSGQRDPYEQYF | TGTGCCAGCAGCCAAGATAGCGGTCAAAGGGACCCCTACGAGCAGTACTTC
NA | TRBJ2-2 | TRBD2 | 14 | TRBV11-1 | CASSSGLAAGELFF | TGTGCCAGCAGCTCCGGACTAGCGGCCGGGGAGCTGTTTTTT
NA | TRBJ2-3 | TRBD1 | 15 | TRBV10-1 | CASSSGTGGMDTQYF | TGCGCCAGCAGCTCCGGGACAGGGGGAATGGATACGCAGTATTTT
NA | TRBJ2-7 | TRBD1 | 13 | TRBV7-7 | CASSSRQGNEQYF | TGTGCTAGCAGCTCTAGACAGGGGAACGAGCAGTACTTC
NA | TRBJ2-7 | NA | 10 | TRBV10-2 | CASGPNEQYF | TGCGCCAGCGGGCCTAACGAGCAGTACTTC
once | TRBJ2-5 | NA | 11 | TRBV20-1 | CSARREETQYF | TGCAGTGCTAGGCGGGAAGAGACCCAGTACTTC
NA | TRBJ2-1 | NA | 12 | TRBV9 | CASSPRDNEQFF | TGTGCCAGCAGCCCCCGTGACAATGAGCAGTTCTTC
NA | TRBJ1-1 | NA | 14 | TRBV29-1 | CSVEPGGAGTEAFF | TGCAGCGTTGAACCCGGTGGGGCAGGCACTGAAGCTTTCTTT
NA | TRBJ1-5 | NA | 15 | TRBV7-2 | CASSFFSGIDQPQHF | TGTGCCAGCAGCTTTTTTTCAGGGATAGATCAGCCCCAGCATTTT
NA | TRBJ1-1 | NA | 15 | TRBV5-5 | CASSLQRDRNTEAFF | TGTGCCAGCAGCTTACAACGTGACAGGAACACTGAAGCTTTCTTT
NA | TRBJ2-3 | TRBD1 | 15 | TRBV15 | CATSIGGLGTDTQYF | TGTGCCACCAGCATAGGGGGCTTGGGCACAGATACGCAGTATTTT
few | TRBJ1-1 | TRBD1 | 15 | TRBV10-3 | CAISDTGTANTEAFF | TGTGCCATCAGTGATACCGGGACAGCGAACACTGAAGCTTTCTTT
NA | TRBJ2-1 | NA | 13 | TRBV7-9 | CASSLSGTLEQFF | TGTGCCAGCAGCTTATCCGGGACACTTGAGCAGTTCTTC
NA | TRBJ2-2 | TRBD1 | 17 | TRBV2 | CASSDNPGQGNTGELFF | TGTGCCAGCAGTGACAATCCGGGACAGGGAAACACCGGGGAGCTGTTTTTT
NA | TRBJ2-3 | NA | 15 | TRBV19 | CASRAGQGITDTQYF | TGTGCCAGCCGGGCCGGGCAGGGAATCACAGATACGCAGTATTTT
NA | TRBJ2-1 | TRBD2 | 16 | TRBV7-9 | CASSLGLAGERDEQFF | TGTGCCAGCAGCTTAGGACTAGCGGGAGAGAGGGATGAGCAGTTCTTC
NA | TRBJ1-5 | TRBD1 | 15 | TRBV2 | CASRGTGWSNQPQHF | TGTGCCAGCAGAGGGACAGGGTGGAGCAATCAGCCCCAGCATTTT
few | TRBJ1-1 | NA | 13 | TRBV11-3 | CASSLAFGTEAFF | TGTGCCAGCAGCTTAGCCTTCGGCACTGAAGCTTTCTTT
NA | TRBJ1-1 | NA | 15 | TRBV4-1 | CASSPEPGQNTEAFF | TGCGCCAGCAGCCCGGAACCGGGACAGAACACTGAAGCTTTCTTT
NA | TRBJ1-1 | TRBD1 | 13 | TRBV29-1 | CSVNDREVTEAFF | TGCAGCGTCAATGACAGGGAGGTCACTGAAGCTTTCTTT
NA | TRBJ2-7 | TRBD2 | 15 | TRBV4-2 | CASSQESGTSYEQYF | TGTGCCAGCAGCCAAGAAAGCGGGACCTCCTACGAGCAGTACTTC
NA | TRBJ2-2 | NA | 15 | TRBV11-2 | CASSLRDFKGGELFF | TGTGCCAGCAGCTTGCGGGACTTCAAAGGTGGGGAGCTGTTTTTT
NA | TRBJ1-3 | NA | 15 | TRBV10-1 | CASSVDTRPGNTIYF | TGCGCCAGCAGTGTGGACACCCGACCTGGAAACACCATATATTTT
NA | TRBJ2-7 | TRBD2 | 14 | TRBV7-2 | CASSTGLVLYEQYF | TGTGCCAGCAGCACGGGACTAGTTTTGTACGAGCAGTACTTC